The 28 T cell receptor beta chains in this list originate from one sample, sequenced in a study of cytomegalovirus exposure and HLA in healthy donors. 60 Vbeta and 13 Jbeta primers were used in PCR. The assay was immunoSEQ multiplex PCR, and TCRdb's table has in-frame clones only and misses some. The sample has 150,000 to 200,000 clones, around three quarters seen once. Material for sequencing was PBMCs. The receptors derive from a woman aged 25 to 45 in good health and CMV-seropositive.

The chain couples TRBV16 to TRBJ1-5, with D perhaps TRBD1 (6 bases). Per the germline V gene, CDR1 is KGHSY and CDR2 is FQNENV. The ends were cut back, 8 bases at V and 1 base at J, with 12 bases in the middle. The length of the CDR3 is 14 residues. CDR3 sequence: CASGKGDSNQPQHF. CDR3 DNA sequence: TGTGCCAGCGGTAAGGGGGACAGCAATCAGCCCCAGCATTTT. The full variable domain, its missing parts supplied by reference TRBV16 and TRBJ1-5, is GEEVAQTPKHLVRGEGQKAKLYCAPIKGHSYVFWYQQVLKNEFKFLISFQNENVFDETGMPKERFSAKCLPNSPCSLEIQATKLEDSAVYFCASGKGDSNQPQHFGDGTRLSIL.

This clone was observed a handful of times. The junction does not match germline at one end; this may be a read error. The DNA of the CDR3 is TGCGCCAGCAGCCCGACGGGACTAGCGGGAGGACAGGTAAACTTC. Translated: CASSPTGLAGGQVNF. This chain links TRBV4-3 with TRBJ2-7; 15 bases match TRBD2. This CDR3 has 15 amino acids. Germline V lookup: CDR1 LGHNA, CDR2 YSLEER.

V usage is TRBV19 and J usage is TRBJ2-5; TRBD2 aligns across 13 bases. The V and J ends lost 6 bases and 5 bases, in that order; junction bases with no gene match: 3. The CDR3 totals 14 residues. Germline V gene sequence: CDR1 LNHDA, CDR2 SQIVND (reference sequence). CDR3 sequence (DNA): TGTGCCAGTAGCCCGGGACTAGCGGGGGAGACCCAGTACTTC. Translated: CASSPGLAGETQYF.

The chain couples TRBV19 to TRBJ2-7; 10 nucleotides align to TRBD2. CDR1 is LNHDA and CDR2 is SQIVND in the germline V gene (reference sequence). Trimming cost V 4 bases and J 0 bases; bases outside gene matches: 3. CDR3 length: 15 amino acids. Here the CDR3 reads CASSRGLARSYEQYF. In DNA form, the CDR3 reads TGTGCCAGTAGTAGGGGACTAGCGCGCTCCTACGAGCAGTACTTC.

This rearrangement joins TRBV2 to TRBJ2-1; 10 positions match TRBD2. This CDR3 region has 15 residues. Per germline, CDR1 SNHLY and CDR2 FYNNEI. The V and J ends lost 6 bases and 4 bases, in that order; junction bases with no gene match: 6. CDR3 amino acids: CASRLAGASYNEQFF. The CDR3 coding sequence is TGTGCCAGCAGGCTAGCGGGAGCTTCTTACAATGAGCAGTTCTTC. Full variable domain (remainder filled in from reference TRBV2 and TRBJ2-1): EPEVTQTPSHQVTQMGQEVILRCVPISNHLYFYWYRQILGQKVEFLVSFYNNEISEKSEIFDDQFSVERPDGSNFTLKIRSTKLEDSAMYFCASRLAGASYNEQFFGPGTRLTVL.

The V call is TRBV5-8, the J call TRBJ1-5; TRBD1 agrees at 8 bases. Germline CDR1 reads SGHTS; CDR2 reads YDEGEE. The CDR3 is made up of 18 amino acids. Losses at the gene ends were 3 bases for V and 1 base for J; bases not matched to a gene: 12. The chain's CDR3 is CASSSGSWTGFSNQPQHF. In nucleotides, the CDR3 is TGTGCCAGCAGCTCTGGGTCCTGGACAGGGTTCAGCAATCAGCCCCAGCATTTT.

The J gene is TRBJ2-3, the V gene TRBV25-1, with D possibly TRBD2 on 7 matching bases. The CDR3 runs 14 residues. Germline V gene data show CDR1 as MGHDK and CDR2 as SYGVNS. Trimming took 4 bases from V and 11 from J, leaving 19 bases between them. DNA for the CDR3: TGTGCCAGCAGTGTTCACAGGGAGGGCGGGAAGCAGTATTTT. It is translated as CASSVHREGGKQYF. Variable domain in full (rest from reference TRBV25-1 and TRBJ2-3): EADIYQTPRYLVIGTGKKITLECSQTMGHDKMYWYQQDPGMELHLIHYSYGVNSTEKGDLSSESTVSRIRTEHFPLTLESARPSHTSQYLCASSVHREGGKQYFGPGTRLTVL.

The chain links TRBV7-9 to TRBJ2-4, with TRBD1 matching 7 bases. V lost 2 bases, J lost 0 bases, and 7 bases stayed unmatched. CDR3 length: 17 amino acids. The germline gives CDR1 SEHNR, CDR2 FQNEAQ (reference sequence). The CDR3 DNA reads TGTGCCAGCAGCTTAACAGGGGTTTTGGTAGCCAAAAACATTCAGTACTTC. Translating gives CASSLTGVLVAKNIQYF. Looking up the rest from reference TRBV7-9 and TRBJ2-4 gives the full variable domain: DTGVSQNPRHKITKRGQNVTFRCDPISEHNRLYWYRQTLGQGPEFLTYFQNEAQLEKSRLLSDRFSAERPKGSFSTLEIQRTEQGDSAMYLCASSLTGVLVAKNIQYFGAGTRLSVL.

The chain uses TRBV6-5 and TRBJ1-2, with D unclear. CDR3 length equals 14 residues. Trimming took 0 bases from V and 5 from J, leaving 10 bases between them. Germline CDR1 reads MNHEY; CDR2 reads SVGAGI. The CDR3 spells CASSYSGRWYGYTF. CDR3 bases: TGTGCCAGCAGTTACTCGGGCAGGTGGTATGGCTACACCTTC.

The chain couples TRBV18 to TRBJ1-1; D perhaps matches TRBD1 (5 bases). This CDR3 comprises 14 residues. V shed 3 bases and J shed 0 bases, with 8 bases lying between them. Per germline, CDR1 KGHSH and CDR2 LQKENI. The CDR3 DNA reads TGTGCCAGCTCACCCCCCAGGGTGAACACTGAAGCTTTCTTT. Translation gives CASSPPRVNTEAFF.

This sequence joins TRBV7-2 and TRBJ1-4; 7 nucleotides agree with TRBD1. V was clipped by 3 bases and J by 8 bases; unmatched bases: 9. CDR3 length: 15 amino acids. Germline CDR1 is SGHTA and CDR2 is FQGNSA. The CDR3 nucleotides are TGTGCCAGCAGCTTTTTTGAGGGGGCGGAGGAAAAACTGTTTTTT. Translated: CASSFFEGAEEKLFF.

The chain couples TRBV9 to TRBJ1-4; D is unresolved. The V end lost 0 bases, the J end lost 4 bases, and 4 bases lay between the germline ends. There are 13 residues in the CDR3. Looked up from germline, CDR1 is SGDLS and CDR2 is YYNGEE. CDR3 residues: CASSVANNEKLFF. For the CDR3, the DNA is TGTGCCAGCAGCGTAGCAAATAATGAAAAACTGTTTTTT.

The chain recombines TRBV30 with TRBJ1-5; no reliable D call. V was pared by 0 bases and J by 2 bases, with 8 bases between. CDR1 GTSNPN and CDR2 SVGIG come from the germline V gene (reference sequence). The CDR3 has 14 amino acids. CDR3 residues: CAWSVSQGNQPQHF. Here the CDR3 DNA reads TGTGCCTGGAGTGTCAGTCAGGGCAATCAGCCCCAGCATTTT. The full variable domain, in which reference TRBV30 and TRBJ1-5 provide the parts outside the CDR3, is SQTIHQWPATLVQPVGSPLSLECTVEGTSNPNLYWYRQAAGRGLQLLFYSVGIGQISSEVPQNLSASRPQDRQFILSSKKLLLSDSGFYLCAWSVSQGNQPQHFGDGTRLSIL.

J is TRBJ2-3 and V is TRBV7-6; 10 bases match TRBD1. V shed 3 bases and J 3 bases; nucleotides not matched to a gene: 12. This CDR3 has 18 amino acids. The germline CDR1 and CDR2 sequences are SGHVS and FNYEAQ. For the CDR3, the DNA is TGTGCCAGCAGCTTTGGGACAGGGGCATCGCTTGTGACAGATACGCAGTATTTT. This codes for CASSFGTGASLVTDTQYF.

The chain joins TRBV5-1 to TRBJ1-1, with a tentative D call TRBD1 (5 bases). Trimming cost V 3 bases and J 4 bases, with 13 bases left between them. Germline V gene lookup returns CDR1 SGHRS and CDR2 YFSETQ. The CDR3 consists of 14 residues. The CDR3 region is CASSSQGSGTEAFF. CDR3 coding DNA: TGCGCCAGCAGCTCTCAGGGTAGCGGCACTGAAGCTTTCTTT.

This chain links TRBV6-6 with TRBJ1-2; TRBD1 is a possible D gene (5 bases). This CDR3 has 10 amino acids. The germline gives CDR1 MNHNY, CDR2 SVGAGI (reference sequence). Written as DNA, the CDR3 is TGTGGCGCGGGGGGGGATGGCTACACCTTC. Translating it yields CGAGGDGYTF.

This clone has just a few counts. This sequence joins TRBV9 and TRBJ1-1, with D uncertain. CDR3 length: 15 residues. The V end lost 3 bases, the J end lost 0 bases, and 12 bases lay between the germline ends. Germline CDR1 SGDLS, CDR2 YYNGEE. CDR3 in amino acids: CASSATLVMNTEAFF. Here the CDR3 DNA reads TGTGCCAGCAGCGCCACCTTAGTCATGAACACTGAAGCTTTCTTT.

This clone was observed a single time. The chain recombines TRBV7-2 with TRBJ2-7; TRBD2 aligns across 12 bases. This CDR3 has 15 amino acids. CDR1 and CDR2 (germline): SGHTA, FQGNSA. Trimming removed 4 bases from V and 7 bases from J; junction bases left unmatched: 8. CDR3 residues: CASSSLAGGLGEQYF. In DNA form, the CDR3 reads TGTGCCAGCAGCTCCCTAGCGGGGGGGCTGGGTGAGCAGTACTTC.

V and J are TRBV10-3 and TRBJ2-2, with TRBD1 as a possible D gene (7 bases). The CDR3 sequence is 16 residues long. V was trimmed by 4 bases and J by 3 bases, leaving 15 bases between them. Per germline, CDR1 ENHRY and CDR2 SYGVKD. Here the CDR3 DNA reads TGTGCCATCAGTGGTTTTAGCAGGGGGGACACCGGGGAGCTGTTTTTT. Amino acids: CAISGFSRGDTGELFF.

The count of this clone is one. The gene calls are TRBV28 and TRBJ2-7; 10 bases are a match to TRBD1. The V gene's germline CDR1 is MDHEN and CDR2 SYDVKM. J lost 3 bases, V lost 5 bases, and 7 bases had no gene match. The CDR3 extends over 15 amino acids. The CDR3 spells CASSPIGQGDYEQYF. DNA of the CDR3: TGTGCCAGCAGTCCCATTGGACAGGGGGACTACGAGCAGTACTTC.

Written as DNA, the CDR3 is TGCGCCAGCAGCCAAGAATCTCTCGGCGGAACTAACTATGGCTACACCTTC. Protein: CASSQESLGGTNYGYTF. The chain uses TRBV4-1 and TRBJ1-2; the D is unclear. Trimming removed 0 bases at V and 0 bases at J, with 14 bases between. The CDR3 is 17 residues long. Germline V gene data show CDR1 as MGHRA and CDR2 as YSYEKL.

In this sample, this clone turned up once. This chain connects TRBV6-5 to TRBJ1-6; D unclear. The germline V and J ends were trimmed by 9 bases and 0 bases, with 9 bases remaining between them. From germline, CDR1 is MNHEY and CDR2 SVGAGI. This CDR3 spans 14 amino acids. This chain's CDR3 is CASGPVSYNSPLHF. The CDR3 DNA follows: TGTGCCAGTGGGCCAGTCTCCTATAATTCACCCCTCCACTTT.

The V call is TRBV10-2, the J call TRBJ1-2; the D gene is possibly TRBD1 (5 bases). Germline V lookup: CDR1 WSHSY, CDR2 SAAADI. V lost 7 bases and J 5 bases, leaving 17 bases between the germline ends. This CDR3 has 14 residues. The CDR3 protein is CASTADRQFYGYTF. The CDR3 nucleotides read TGCGCCAGCACCGCCGACAGACAATTTTATGGCTACACCTTC.

The rearrangement links TRBV19 to TRBJ1-2, with a weak D call TRBD1 (5 bases). From germline, CDR1 is LNHDA and CDR2 SQIVND (reference sequence). The CDR3 sequence is 13 residues long. V dropped 2 bases and J dropped 5 bases, with 9 bases sitting between them. CDR3 amino acids: CASSISRQYGYTF. DNA for the CDR3: TGTGCCAGTAGTATATCGCGACAGTATGGCTACACCTTC.

The chain couples TRBV5-6 to TRBJ2-7, with TRBD1 matching over 8 bases. The CDR3 spans 14 residues. CDR1 and CDR2 from the germline V gene are SGHDT and YYEEEE. V gave up 9 bases and J gave up 3 bases; unmatched junction bases: 11. The DNA of the CDR3 is TGTGCCACCCAAGCGACAGGGGTGAGCTACGAGCAGTACTTC. It specifies CATQATGVSYEQYF.

V gene TRBV6-5 combines with J gene TRBJ1-2, with D hard to call. V lost 0 bases to trimming and J lost 7 bases, with 18 bases between them. This CDR3 has 16 amino acids. Germline values: CDR1 MNHEY, CDR2 SVGAGI. This CDR3 is CASSYSGGPLDPGYTF. CDR3 DNA sequence: TGTGCCAGCAGTTACTCGGGAGGGCCGCTCGATCCTGGCTACACCTTC.

The chain is built from TRBV7-9 and TRBJ1-1; possibly TRBD1 for D (6 bases). The ends were cut back, 5 bases at V and 3 bases at J, with 16 bases in the middle. The CDR3 extends over 15 amino acids. Per germline, CDR1 SEHNR and CDR2 FQNEAQ (reference sequence). CDR3 amino acids: CASSRIRGKDTEAFF. The CDR3 region has the DNA TGTGCCAGCAGCCGGATCAGGGGTAAGGACACTGAAGCTTTCTTT.

V gene TRBV28 combines with J gene TRBJ1-4; possible D gene TRBD1, 6 bases. This CDR3 contains 14 residues. V was trimmed by 6 bases and J by 7 bases, leaving 15 bases between them. Germline V CDR1 and CDR2: MDHEN, SYDVKM. CDR3 loop: CASSRPGQTEKLFF. CDR3 DNA: TGTGCCAGCAGCCGACCTGGACAGACTGAAAAACTGTTTTTT.